The present entry profiles one TCR beta chain with its context. The antigen is not known. This sample was included in a study of shared clonotypes between healthy human individuals. Background on the study: Donors had three CD4 naive, three CD4 memory, two CD8 naive and one CD8 memory plate apiece. General study findings and limits: Estimated richness was generally greater in naive than memory subsets. The donor pool, a small one, limited the genetic and exposure-history diversity represented.

In the naive CD8 group, cells lacked CD45RO and were positively selected for CCR7, so terminally differentiated effector memory CD45RA+ cells were left out. How the authors handled the data: Because ImmunoSEQ provided only junction sequences with no quality scores, the filtering differed. Assay: immunoSEQ multiplex PCR; the TCRdb copy retains only in-frame clones and omits some. The V and J calls and clone size are taken from that table; D and trimming were inferred from the DNA. This table has around 2.1 million clones, about 93% appearing once. This sequence originates from a man aged 18 to 29 in good health. Some clones in this sample may be carry-over from other donors' samples. The sample was naive CD8+ T cells from PBMCs.

The CDR3, as DNA: TGTGCCAGCAGAACACTAGAGCAAGAGACCCAGTACTTC. It yields the protein CASRTLEQETQYF. The V call is TRBV7-9, the J call TRBJ2-5; tentatively, D is TRBD2 (5 bases). The germline gives CDR1 SEHNR, CDR2 FQNEAQ (reference sequence). CDR3 length: 13 amino acids. V was clipped by 6 bases and J by 2 bases, with 10 bases between them.